The 20 T cell receptor beta chains presented below share a single source sample, sequenced in a study of blood T cell repertoires in COVID-19. Sequencing used immunoSEQ multiplex PCR; TCRdb keeps in-frame clones, though not all of them. The top ten clones hold about 5.2% of a sample with 200,000 to 300,000 clones, more than 75% of them seen once. Material for sequencing was peripheral blood. The receptor set was obtained from a woman aged 60-75 years with COVID-19, enrolled during active disease.

The CDR3 protein is CASSSGYGYTF. The CDR3 bases are TGTGCCAGCAGTTCCGGCTATGGCTACACCTTC. The chain joins TRBV6-5 to TRBJ1-2; no clear D. The ends were cut back, 4 bases at V and 4 bases at J, with 4 bases in the middle. CDR3 length: 11 residues. Germline CDR1 is MNHEY and CDR2 is SVGAGI.

This clone was recorded only once. V is TRBV5-1 and J is TRBJ2-7; no reliable D call. Trimming took 6 bases from V and 7 from J, leaving 23 bases between them. Germline CDR1 and CDR2: SGHRS and YFSETQ. The CDR3 is 15 residues long. This CDR3 is CASTSAQVPSSEQYF. The CDR3 coding sequence is TGCGCCAGCACCTCAGCCCAGGTACCCTCGTCTGAGCAGTACTTC.

The chain carries TRBV27 and TRBJ2-1, with 8 bases matching TRBD2. CDR1 MNHEY and CDR2 SMNVEV come from the germline V gene (reference sequence). This CDR3 comprises 18 residues. The V segment lost 6 bases and the J segment 9 bases; nucleotides outside the gene matches: 22. CDR3 DNA sequence: TGTGCCAGCAGCACCCGTCCACACTTGCCCGGGGGGGGTGGTGAGCAGTTCTTC. Translated: CASSTRPHLPGGGGEQFF.

V usage is TRBV19 and J usage is TRBJ1-1, with no clear D. Germline CDR1 LNHDA, CDR2 SQIVND (reference sequence). The CDR3 sequence is 14 residues long. The germline V and J ends were trimmed by 6 bases and 8 bases, with 19 bases remaining between them. The CDR3 sequence is CASRLTKGVGEAFF. CDR3 DNA: TGTGCCAGTAGACTGACTAAAGGTGTAGGAGAAGCTTTCTTT.

This clone was seen a few times. The chain has TRBV28 and TRBJ1-2; perhaps TRBD1 as D (6 bases). The CDR3 has 14 amino acids. Per the germline V gene, CDR1 is MDHEN and CDR2 is SYDVKM. V lost 1 base, J lost 8 bases, and 14 bases lay in between. The CDR3 DNA reads TGTGCCAGCAGTTTATCAGACAGGCTGCGCGGCTACACCTTC. Protein sequence: CASSLSDRLRGYTF.

This rearrangement joins TRBV5-1 to TRBJ1-2, with 8 bases matching TRBD1. Trimming at V came to 3 bases and at J to 8 bases, leaving 9 bases not matched to a gene. CDR1 is SGHRS, CDR2 YFSETQ, per germline. This CDR3 is 14 amino acids long. The CDR3 protein is CASSSDRGRVGYTF. The CDR3 DNA reads TGCGCCAGCAGCTCCGACAGGGGTCGGGTCGGCTACACCTTC.

This CDR3 is CASSQVRGWTEAFF. The CDR3 DNA is TGTGCCAGCAGCCAAGTGAGGGGGTGGACTGAAGCTTTCTTT. This rearrangement joins TRBV4-2 to TRBJ1-1; TRBD1 might be the D (6 bases). Germline assignment: CDR1 LGHNA and CDR2 YNFKEQ. Deletions cut 1 base from V and 5 bases from J, with 11 bases between. The CDR3 spans 14 residues.

This chain uses TRBV9 with TRBJ2-7; the match to TRBD1 covers 10 bases. This CDR3 has 14 residues. The V segment lost 4 bases and the J segment 7 bases; nucleotides outside the gene matches: 8. In germline, CDR1 is SGDLS, CDR2 YYNGEE. Here the CDR3 reads CASSTGQGSGEQYF. In DNA, the CDR3 is TGTGCCAGCAGCACGGGACAGGGGTCAGGGGAGCAGTACTTC.

CDR3 region: CASSATGASTDTQYF. The CDR3 DNA follows: TGTGCCAGCAGCGCGACAGGGGCTAGCACAGATACGCAGTATTTT. The rearrangement links TRBV7-9 to TRBJ2-3; 8 nucleotides line up with TRBD1. The ends lost 5 bases at V and 0 bases at J; junction bases unmatched: 4. The CDR3 sequence is 15 residues long. Germline V gene sequence: CDR1 SEHNR, CDR2 FQNEAQ (reference sequence).

This clone has a handful of counts. The chain combines TRBV6-5 with TRBJ1-3, with D tentatively TRBD1 (6 bases). CDR1 MNHEY and CDR2 SVGAGI come from the germline V gene. Trimming took off 4 bases at V and 2 bases at J, with 15 bases between the two ends. This CDR3 is 16 amino acids long. The CDR3 spells CASSSTQGLTGNTIYF. The CDR3 coding sequence is TGTGCCAGCAGTTCTACCCAGGGGCTAACTGGAAACACCATATATTTT.

This clone turned up a few times. The CDR3 spells CASSLAEAQYNEQFF. Written as DNA, the CDR3 is TGTGCCAGCAGTCTAGCAGAGGCCCAGTACAATGAGCAGTTCTTC. This chain joins TRBV7-6 and TRBJ2-1; maybe TRBD2 (5 bases). The CDR3 extends over 15 amino acids. CDR1 is SGHVS, CDR2 FNYEAQ, per germline. V shed 6 bases and J shed 4 bases, with 16 bases lying between them.

The count of this clone is one. V and J are TRBV11-2 and TRBJ2-3, with 7 bases identical to TRBD2. The V gene end was trimmed by 1 base and the J gene end by 2 bases; junction bases not matched to a gene: 3. The CDR3 extends over 15 amino acids. Looked up from germline, CDR1 is SGHAT and CDR2 is FQNNGV. CDR3 amino acids: CASSLAGGYTDTQYF. CDR3 in DNA: TGTGCCAGCAGCTTAGCGGGGGGTTACACAGATACGCAGTATTTT.

This chain joins TRBV10-3 and TRBJ2-7; perhaps TRBD1 as D (6 bases). V dropped 0 bases and J dropped 1 base, with 13 bases sitting between them. The germline V gene encodes CDR1 ENHRY and CDR2 SYGVKD. The CDR3 totals 16 residues. DNA of the CDR3: TGTGCCATCAGTGAGTCGGGGCAGGGGTTATCCTACGAGCAGTACTTC. As protein: CAISESGQGLSYEQYF.

About this clone itself: At the DNA level, this CDR3 is encoded by other sequences in the same sample as well. The chain is built from TRBV7-9 and TRBJ2-7, with D perhaps matching TRBD1 (5 bases). CDR1 SEHNR and CDR2 FQNEAQ come from the germline V gene (reference sequence). V dropped 1 base and J dropped 3 bases, with 13 bases sitting between them. This CDR3 comprises 15 residues. CDR3: CASSLVLGQGYEQYF. CDR3 DNA sequence: TGTGCCAGCAGCTTAGTCCTGGGGCAGGGCTACGAGCAGTACTTC.

This chain uses TRBV5-1 with TRBJ2-7, with D perhaps matching TRBD1 (5 bases). V dropped 0 bases and J dropped 2 bases, with 9 bases sitting between them. This CDR3 is built from 14 residues. The V gene's germline CDR1 is SGHRS and CDR2 YFSETQ. CDR3 DNA sequence: TGCGCCAGCAGCTTGGACAGGAGCCCCTACGAGCAGTACTTC. This gives the protein CASSLDRSPYEQYF.

The chain carries TRBV4-3 and TRBJ2-3; D is possibly TRBD1 (5 bases). The germline CDR1 and CDR2 sequences are LGHNA and YSLEER. The CDR3 contains 15 residues. The V and J ends lost 1 base and 2 bases respectively, with 10 bases between them. The CDR3 loop is CASSQGRQITDTQYF. The CDR3 DNA follows: TGCGCCAGCAGCCAAGGAAGACAGATCACAGATACGCAGTATTTT.

The V gene is TRBV27, the J gene TRBJ2-1, with 10 bases identical to TRBD1. V trimming: 9 bases; J trimming: 8 bases; junction bases outside the gene matches: 10. This CDR3 spans 14 amino acids. Germline-derived CDR1 and CDR2 are MNHEY and SMNVEV (reference sequence). As DNA, the CDR3 is TGTGCCAGACGACAGGGGGCTATTACCCATGAGCAGTTCTTC. As protein: CARRQGAITHEQFF.

This rearrangement joins TRBV19 to TRBJ1-3, with D tentatively TRBD1 (6 bases). Looked up from germline, CDR1 is LNHDA and CDR2 is SQIVND (reference sequence). The CDR3 covers 16 residues. V lost 5 bases and J 0 bases, leaving 14 bases between the germline ends. The CDR3 spells CASSSRGGISGNTIYF. The DNA of the CDR3 is TGTGCCAGTAGTTCCAGGGGTGGTATCTCTGGAAACACCATATATTTT.

V gene TRBV30 combines with J gene TRBJ2-5; D is possibly TRBD2 (5 bases). CDR1 GTSNPN and CDR2 SVGIG come from the germline V gene (reference sequence). V was pared by 0 bases and J by 5 bases, with 13 bases between. The CDR3 length is 14 residues. In nucleotides, the CDR3 is TGTGCCTGGAGTGTCGGGCTAGCATGGGAGACCCAGTACTTC. Translated, it gives CAWSVGLAWETQYF.

The J gene is TRBJ2-1, the V gene TRBV29-1; 11 nucleotides match TRBD2. J was trimmed by 0 bases and V by 7 bases; bases with no gene match: 2. The CDR3 length is 14 residues. Looked up from germline, CDR1 is SQVTM and CDR2 is ANQGSEA. DNA for the CDR3: TGCAGCGAAACTAGCGGGAGCTCCTACAATGAGCAGTTCTTC. This gives the protein CSETSGSSYNEQFF.